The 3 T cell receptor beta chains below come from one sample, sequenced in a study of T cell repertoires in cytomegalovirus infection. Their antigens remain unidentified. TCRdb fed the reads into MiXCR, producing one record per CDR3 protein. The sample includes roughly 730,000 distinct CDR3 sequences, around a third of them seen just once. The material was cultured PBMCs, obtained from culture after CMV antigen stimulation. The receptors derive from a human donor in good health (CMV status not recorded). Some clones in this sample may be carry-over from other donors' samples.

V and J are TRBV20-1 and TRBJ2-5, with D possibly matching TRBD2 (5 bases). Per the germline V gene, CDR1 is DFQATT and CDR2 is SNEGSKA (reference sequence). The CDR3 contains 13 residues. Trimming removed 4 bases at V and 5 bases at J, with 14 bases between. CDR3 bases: TGCAGTGCTATTTTTGCCGGGGTGGAGACCCAGTACTTC. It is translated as CSAIFAGVETQYF.

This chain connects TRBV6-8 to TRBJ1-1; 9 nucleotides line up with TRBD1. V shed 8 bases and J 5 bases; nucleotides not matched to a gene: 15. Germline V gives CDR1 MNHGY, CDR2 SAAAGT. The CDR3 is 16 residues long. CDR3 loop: CASGLAGQGTGTEAFF. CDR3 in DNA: TGTGCCAGCGGACTGGCGGGACAGGGAACGGGGACTGAAGCTTTCTTT.

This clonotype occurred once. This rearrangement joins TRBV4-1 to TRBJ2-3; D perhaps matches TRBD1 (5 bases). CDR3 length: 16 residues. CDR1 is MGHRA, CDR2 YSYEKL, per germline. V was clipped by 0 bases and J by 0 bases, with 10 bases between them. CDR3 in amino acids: CASSQESGLSTDTQYF. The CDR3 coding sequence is TGCGCCAGCAGCCAAGAATCAGGGTTAAGCACAGATACGCAGTATTTT.